The rows below give T cell receptor beta chains drawn from one sample of a study of cytomegalovirus exposure and HLA in healthy donors. The repertoire was sequenced with immunoSEQ multiplex PCR; TCRdb's copy has only in-frame clones and lacks some. The sample data list some 130,000 clones. The sequenced sample consisted of PBMCs. These receptor sequences come from a woman aged 55-69 years in good health and CMV-seronegative. Both conserved end residues are trimmed from each CDR3.

v_gene	j_gene	len	CDR3aa
TRBV5-1	TRBJ2-1	14	ASSLGRQGAYNEQF
TRBV6-1	TRBJ2-1	17	ASSGPSGKHKGGANEQF
TRBV7-7	TRBJ2-1	14	ASSLALAVGYNEQF
TRBV30	TRBJ2-3	12	AWSVGGNTDTQY
TRBV7-3	TRBJ2-5	13	ASSLNGGGKETQY
TRBV5-1	TRBJ2-5	13	ASRGGAGPQETQY
TRBV2	TRBJ2-5	10	ASTTGKETQY
TRBV9	TRBJ2-1	14	ASSSSRTSSYNEQF
TRBV10-3	TRBJ2-6	14	AISEGQGNGANVLT
TRBV2	TRBJ1-6	14	ASRVRTGTGVSPLH
TRBV28	TRBJ2-7	12	ASRPRDGRYEQY
TRBV6-1	TRBJ2-2	13	ASPQREWGAGELF
TRBV9	TRBJ2-7	13	ASSVGTSGVYEQY
TRBV11-3	TRBJ2-1	10	ASRRETNEQF
TRBV2	TRBJ1-3	11	ASSGEPGNTIY
TRBV5-5	TRBJ2-7	11	ASSQGHLYEQY
TRBV19	TRBJ2-3	15	ASSIVSGHRSTDTQY
TRBV6-5	TRBJ2-2	12	ASGSPSLAGELF
TRBV28	TRBJ2-5	15	ASSLSGTGVFSETQY
TRBV6-5	TRBJ1-1	12	ASSYDALNSEAF
TRBV19	TRBJ2-7	11	ASSMRDSYEQY
TRBV28	TRBJ2-3	10	ASSLISDTQY
TRBV28	TRBJ2-6	16	ASSGGDWRISGANVLT